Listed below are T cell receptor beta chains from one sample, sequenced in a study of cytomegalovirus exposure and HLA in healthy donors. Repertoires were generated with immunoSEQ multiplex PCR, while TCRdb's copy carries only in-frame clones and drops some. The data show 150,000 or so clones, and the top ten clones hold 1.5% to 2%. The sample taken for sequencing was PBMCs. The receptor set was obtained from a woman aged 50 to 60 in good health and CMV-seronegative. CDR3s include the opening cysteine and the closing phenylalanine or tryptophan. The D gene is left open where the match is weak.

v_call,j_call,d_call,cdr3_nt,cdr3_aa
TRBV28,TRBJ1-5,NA,TGTGCCAGCAGTTATGGGGAGACTAGCAATCAGCCCCAGCATTTT,CASSYGETSNQPQHF
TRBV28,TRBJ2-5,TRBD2,TGTGCCAGCCACGATAGCGGGGGGCCTTGGGAGACCCAGTACTTC,CASHDSGGPWETQYF
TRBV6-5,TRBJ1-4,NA,TGTGCCAGCAGAACAGTGGCTACTAATGAAAAACTGTTTTTT,CASRTVATNEKLFF
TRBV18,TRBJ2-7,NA,TGTGCCAGCTCACTAGACAGGTTTACCTACGAGCAGTACTTC,CASSLDRFTYEQYF
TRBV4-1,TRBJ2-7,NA,TGCGCCAGCAGCCCGCCGAGTGAGTTCGGGAACGAGCAGTACTTC,CASSPPSEFGNEQYF
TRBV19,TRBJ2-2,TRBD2,TGTGCCAGTAGTATATCCCTAGCGGGAGAGACCGGGGAGCTGTTTTTT,CASSISLAGETGELFF
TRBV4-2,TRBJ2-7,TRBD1,TGTGCCAGCAGCCAAGAGTTTCAGCAGGGGGCGTACGAGCAGTACTTC,CASSQEFQQGAYEQYF
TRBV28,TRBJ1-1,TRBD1,TGTGCCAGCAGGCAGGGGGATGCTGAAGCTTTCTTT,CASRQGDAEAFF
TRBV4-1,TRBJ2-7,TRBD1,TGCGCCAGCAGCCATCCGGACAGGGCGGGGGAGCAGTACTTC,CASSHPDRAGEQYF
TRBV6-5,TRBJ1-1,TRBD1,TGTGCCAGCTCGGGACAGATGAACACTGAAGCTTTCTTT,CASSGQMNTEAFF
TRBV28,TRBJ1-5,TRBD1,TGTGCCAGCAGTTTATGGGAAGGGGGCAGAGACTATCAGCCCCAGCATTTT,CASSLWEGGRDYQPQHF
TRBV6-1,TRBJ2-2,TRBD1,TGTGCCAGCAGGAGGACAGGGTTGAACACCGGGGAGCTGTTTTTT,CASRRTGLNTGELFF
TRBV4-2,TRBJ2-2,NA,TGTGCCAGCAGCCAGGACCTAGGAGGGAACACCGGGGAGCTGTTTTTT,CASSQDLGGNTGELFF
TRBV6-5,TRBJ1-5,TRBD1,TGTGCCAGCAGTCCCAGACAGGGAGGCAATCAGCCCCAGCATTTT,CASSPRQGGNQPQHF
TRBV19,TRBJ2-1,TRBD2,TGTGCCAGTAGTACGGGACTAGCGGGCTACAATGAGCAGTTCTTC,CASSTGLAGYNEQFF
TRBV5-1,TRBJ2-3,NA,TGCGCCAGCTCTGAGGGCGGCACAGATACGCAGTATTTT,CASSEGGTDTQYF
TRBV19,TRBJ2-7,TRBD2,TGTGCCAGTAGTATAGGAGGACTAGGGTTCTACGAGCAGTACTTC,CASSIGGLGFYEQYF
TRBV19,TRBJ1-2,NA,TGTGCCAGTAGCAATCCCCCCGCAGATAGCGGTGGCTACACCTTC,CASSNPPADSGGYTF
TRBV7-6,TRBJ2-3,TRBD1,TGTGCCAGCAGCCCGATAGGGACAGGGGATACGCAGTATTTT,CASSPIGTGDTQYF
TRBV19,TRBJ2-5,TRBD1,TGTGCCAGTAGCGCGGACAGGGAGGAATCCCAGTACTTC,CASSADREESQYF
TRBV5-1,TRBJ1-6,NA,TGCGCCAGCAGCTTGGGACAGAATAATTCACCCCTCCACTTT,CASSLGQNNSPLHF
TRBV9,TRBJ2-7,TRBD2,TGTGCCAGCAGCGTAGAATTGGCGGGAGGGCCTATGGAGCAGTACTTC,CASSVELAGGPMEQYF
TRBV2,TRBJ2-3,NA,TGTGCCAGCTGCACGGACTACACAGATACGCAGTATTTT,CASCTDYTDTQYF
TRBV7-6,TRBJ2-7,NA,TGTGCCAGCAGCTTAGCACGGTCGGCCTACGAGCAGTACTTC,CASSLARSAYEQYF
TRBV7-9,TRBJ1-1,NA,TGTGCCAGCAGCTATTCCCGGGATATGACGAACACTGAAGCTTTCTTT,CASSYSRDMTNTEAFF
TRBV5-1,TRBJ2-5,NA,TGCGCCAGCAGCTTGGTGGCGGGGGAGACCCAGTACTTC,CASSLVAGETQYF
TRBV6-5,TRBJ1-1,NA,TGTGCCAGCAGTTACGGGAGCAACACTGAAGCTTTCTTT,CASSYGSNTEAFF
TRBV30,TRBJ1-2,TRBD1,TGTGCCTGGAGCCTAGGACAGGGTCGCGGCTACACCTTC,CAWSLGQGRGYTF
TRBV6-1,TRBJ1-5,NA,TGTGCCAGCAGTGACCAGGGGACGGTTTATCAGCCCCAGCATTTT,CASSDQGTVYQPQHF
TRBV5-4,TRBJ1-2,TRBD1,TGTGCCAGCAGCTTTCCGGGACAGGGTTCCTATGGCTACACCTTC,CASSFPGQGSYGYTF
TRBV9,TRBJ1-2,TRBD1,TGTGCCAGCAGCGCGACTGACAGGGAGGATGGCTACACCTTC,CASSATDREDGYTF
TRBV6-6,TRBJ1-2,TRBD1,TGTGCCAGCAGCTCCGGACAGGGGGCGATTGACTATGGCTACACCTTC,CASSSGQGAIDYGYTF
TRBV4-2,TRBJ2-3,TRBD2,TGTGCCAGCAGCCCGACTAGCGGGGGGACCAATTCTCGCACAGATACGCAGTATTTT,CASSPTSGGTNSRTDTQYF
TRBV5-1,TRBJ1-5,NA,TGCGCCAGCAGCTTCGGGGGGGGCCCCCATCAGCCCCAGCATTTT,CASSFGGGPHQPQHF
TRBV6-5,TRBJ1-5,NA,TGTGCCAGCAGAAACTCCCTAGATCAGCCCCAGCATTTT,CASRNSLDQPQHF
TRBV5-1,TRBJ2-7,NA,TGCGCCAGCTCGTGGAGAGACAGGCACTACGAGCAGTACTTC,CASSWRDRHYEQYF
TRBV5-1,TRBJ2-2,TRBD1,TGCGCCAGCAAGGGACAGGGGGCGAACGGGGAGCTGTTTTTT,CASKGQGANGELFF
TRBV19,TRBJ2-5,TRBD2,TGTGCCAGTAGTATACGGGGGGGAGAGACCCAGTACTTC,CASSIRGGETQYF
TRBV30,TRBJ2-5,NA,TGTGCCTGGACCCGAGGAAGGCCTGAGACCCAGTACTTC,CAWTRGRPETQYF
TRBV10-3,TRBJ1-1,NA,TGTGCCATCAGTGAGGGTGGTTCGGACAGCCCCGGGGAAACTTTCTTT,CAISEGGSDSPGETFF
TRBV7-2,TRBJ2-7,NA,TGTGCCAGCAGCTTACAGGTCTACGAGCAGTACTTC,CASSLQVYEQYF
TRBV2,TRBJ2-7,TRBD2,TGTGCCAGCACTGACGTGGCGGGAGGACTCTCCTACGAGCAGTACTTC,CASTDVAGGLSYEQYF
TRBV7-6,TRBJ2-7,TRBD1,TGTGCCAGCAGCTTAGTCGGACAGGGCCACGAGCAGTACTTC,CASSLVGQGHEQYF
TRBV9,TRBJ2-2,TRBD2,TGTGCCAGCAGCACGAGACTAGCGGGGAACACCGGGGAGCTGTTTTTT,CASSTRLAGNTGELFF
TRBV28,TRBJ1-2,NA,TGTGCCAGCAGTCCAATCCGGGGGAGGAGTGGCTACACCTTC,CASSPIRGRSGYTF
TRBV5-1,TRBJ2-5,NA,TGCGCCAGCAGCTTCCAGGGTTCCCAAGAGACCCAGTACTTC,CASSFQGSQETQYF
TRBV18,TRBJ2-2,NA,TGTGCCAGCTCACCGACAGCGGGCACCGGGGAGCTGTTTTTT,CASSPTAGTGELFF
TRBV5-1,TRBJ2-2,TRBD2,TGCGCCAGCAGCTCAGAGCCGCTAGCGGGAGCCGGGGAGCTGTTTTTT,CASSSEPLAGAGELFF
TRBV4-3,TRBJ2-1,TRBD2,TGCGCCAGCAGCCTCGGGACTAGCGGGGTGCCCTACAATGAGCAGTTCTTC,CASSLGTSGVPYNEQFF
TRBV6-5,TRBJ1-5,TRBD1,TGTGCCAGCAGTCCCGGACAGGGGTATCAGCCCCAGCATTTT,CASSPGQGYQPQHF